One TCR beta chain is described in this entry. The data were taken from a study of CD8 T cells in Susac syndrome. The CDR3 runs 11 residues. Germline assignment: CDR1 SNHLY and CDR2 FYNNEI. Deletions cut 6 bases from V and 2 bases from J, with 5 bases between. TCR beta sequencing was performed on blood CD8+ and CD4+ T cells. With random hexamers, roughly 0.5 to 1 ug RNA was reverse transcribed. MiXCR, run by TCRdb on the immunoSEQ multiplex PCR reads, gives a single entry per CDR3 protein. Of around 180,000 distinct CDR3 sequences listed, 90% to 95% are singletons. The material sequenced was CD8+ T cells from PBMCs. The gene calls are TRBV2 and TRBJ2-7; D is unresolved. The TCR sequence derives from a human donor with multiple sclerosis. The CDR3 sequence: CASRETYEQYF. The CDR3 bases are TGTGCCAGCAGGGAGACCTACGAGCAGTACTTC.